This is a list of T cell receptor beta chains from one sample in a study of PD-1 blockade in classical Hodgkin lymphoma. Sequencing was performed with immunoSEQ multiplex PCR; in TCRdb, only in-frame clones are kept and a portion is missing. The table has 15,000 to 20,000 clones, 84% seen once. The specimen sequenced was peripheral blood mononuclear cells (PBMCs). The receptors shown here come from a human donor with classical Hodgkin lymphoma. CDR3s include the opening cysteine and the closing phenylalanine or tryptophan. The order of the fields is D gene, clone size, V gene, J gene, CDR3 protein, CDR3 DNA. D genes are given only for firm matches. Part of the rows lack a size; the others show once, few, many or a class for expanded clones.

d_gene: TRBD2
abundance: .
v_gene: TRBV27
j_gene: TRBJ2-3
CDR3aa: CASSFGGRATDTQYF
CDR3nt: TGTGCCAGCAGTTTCGGCGGGAGGGCCACAGATACGCAGTATTTT

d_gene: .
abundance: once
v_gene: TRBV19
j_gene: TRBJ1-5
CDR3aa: CASSLETGNQPQHF
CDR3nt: TGTGCCAGTAGTCTTGAGACCGGCAATCAGCCCCAGCATTTT

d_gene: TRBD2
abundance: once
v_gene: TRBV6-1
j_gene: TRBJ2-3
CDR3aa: CASSEASGSPDTQYF
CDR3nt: TGTGCCAGCAGTGAAGCTAGCGGGAGCCCAGATACGCAGTATTTT

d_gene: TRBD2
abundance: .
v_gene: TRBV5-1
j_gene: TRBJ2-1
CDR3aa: CASSLWLAESNEQFF
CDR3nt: TGCGCCAGCAGCTTGTGGCTAGCGGAATCCAATGAGCAGTTCTTC

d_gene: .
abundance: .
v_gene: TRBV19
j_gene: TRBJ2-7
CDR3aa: CASSIRGPGEAAAGEQYF
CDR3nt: TGTGCCAGTAGTATACGGGGCCCGGGAGAGGCGGCGGCGGGGGAGCAGTACTTC

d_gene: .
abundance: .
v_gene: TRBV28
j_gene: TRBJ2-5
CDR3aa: CASLNPLGLQETQYF
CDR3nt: TGTGCCAGCCTCAACCCACTAGGCCTCCAAGAGACCCAGTACTTC

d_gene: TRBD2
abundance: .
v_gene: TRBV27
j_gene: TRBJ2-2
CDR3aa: CASSYGTLSGRAAGELFF
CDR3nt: TGTGCCAGCAGTTACGGGACACTTAGCGGGAGGGCCGCCGGGGAGCTGTTTTTT

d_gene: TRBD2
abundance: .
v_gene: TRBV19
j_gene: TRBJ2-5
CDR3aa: CASSISSGRETQYF
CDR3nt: TGTGCCAGTAGTATCTCCAGCGGGAGGGAGACCCAGTACTTC

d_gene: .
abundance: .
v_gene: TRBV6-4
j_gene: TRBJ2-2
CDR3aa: CASTPDPAAGKLFF
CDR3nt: TGTGCCAGCACACCTGACCCGGCGGCGGGGAAGCTGTTTTTT

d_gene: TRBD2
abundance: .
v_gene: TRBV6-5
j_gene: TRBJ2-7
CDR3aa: CASSRTTSGPYEQYF
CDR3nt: TGTGCCAGCAGCCGAACGACTAGCGGCCCCTACGAGCAGTACTTC

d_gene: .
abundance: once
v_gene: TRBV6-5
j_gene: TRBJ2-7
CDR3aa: CASSVTGIEQYF
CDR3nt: TGTGCCAGCAGCGTAACAGGGATCGAGCAGTACTTC

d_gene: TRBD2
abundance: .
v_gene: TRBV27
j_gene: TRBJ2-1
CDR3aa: CASSLSVAGYNEQFF
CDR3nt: TGTGCCAGCAGTTTATCTGTAGCGGGGTACAATGAGCAGTTCTTC

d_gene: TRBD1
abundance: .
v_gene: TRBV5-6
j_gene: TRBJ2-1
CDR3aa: CASSLGGRSNEQFF
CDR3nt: TGTGCCAGCAGCTTAGGGGGCAGATCCAATGAGCAGTTCTTC

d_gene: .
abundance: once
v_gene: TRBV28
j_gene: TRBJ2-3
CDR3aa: CASSLWASRGTDTQYF
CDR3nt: TGTGCCAGCAGTTTATGGGCTTCCCGGGGCACAGATACGCAGTATTTT

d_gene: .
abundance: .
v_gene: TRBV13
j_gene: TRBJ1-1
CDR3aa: CASSHNTEAFF
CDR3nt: TGTGCCAGCAGCCATAACACTGAAGCTTTCTTT

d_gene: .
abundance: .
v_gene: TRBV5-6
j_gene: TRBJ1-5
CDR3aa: CASSFGEGASGQPQHF
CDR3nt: TGTGCCAGCAGCTTTGGGGAAGGGGCCTCAGGTCAGCCCCAGCATTTT

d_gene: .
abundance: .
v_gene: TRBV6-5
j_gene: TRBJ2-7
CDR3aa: CASSYSKPDTEQYF
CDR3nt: TGTGCCAGCAGTTACTCGAAACCAGACACCGAGCAGTACTTC

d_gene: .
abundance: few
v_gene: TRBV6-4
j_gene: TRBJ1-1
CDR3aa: CASSDRDNTEAFF
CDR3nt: TGTGCCAGCAGTGACCGGGACAACACTGAAGCTTTCTTT

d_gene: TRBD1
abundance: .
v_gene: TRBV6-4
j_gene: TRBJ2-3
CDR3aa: CASSEGTGSDTQYF
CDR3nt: TGTGCCAGCAGTGAGGGGACAGGGTCAGATACGCAGTATTTT

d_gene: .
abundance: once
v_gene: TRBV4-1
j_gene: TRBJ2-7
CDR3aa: CASSLDGVHSYEQYF
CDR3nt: TGCGCCAGCAGCCTGGACGGTGTACACTCCTACGAGCAGTACTTC

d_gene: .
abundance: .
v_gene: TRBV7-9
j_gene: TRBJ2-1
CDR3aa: CASSFPPTSFDPSYNEQFF
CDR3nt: TGTGCCAGCAGCTTCCCTCCTACTAGCTTCGACCCCTCCTACAATGAGCAGTTCTTC

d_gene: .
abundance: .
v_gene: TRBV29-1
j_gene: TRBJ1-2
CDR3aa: CSVEEEWKDRNDYYGYTF
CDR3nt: TGCAGCGTTGAAGAGGAGTGGAAGGATCGTAATGATTACTATGGCTACACCTTC

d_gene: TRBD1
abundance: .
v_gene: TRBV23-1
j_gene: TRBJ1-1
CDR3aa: CASSQSTGTNTEAFF
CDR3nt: TGCGCCAGCAGTCAATCGACAGGGACGAACACTGAAGCTTTCTTT

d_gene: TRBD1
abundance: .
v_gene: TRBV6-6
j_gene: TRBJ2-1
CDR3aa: CASSRYGTVNEQFF
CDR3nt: TGTGCCAGCAGCCGATATGGGACAGTAAATGAGCAGTTCTTC

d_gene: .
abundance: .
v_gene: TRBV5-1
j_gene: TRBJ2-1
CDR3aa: CASSLRQGGYNEQFF
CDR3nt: TGCGCCAGCAGCTTGCGCCAGGGGGGTTACAATGAGCAGTTCTTC

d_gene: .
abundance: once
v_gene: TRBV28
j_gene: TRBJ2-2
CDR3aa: CASSLERAGELFF
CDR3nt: TGTGCCAGCAGTTTAGAAAGGGCCGGGGAGCTGTTTTTT

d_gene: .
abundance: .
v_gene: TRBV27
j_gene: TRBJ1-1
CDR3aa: CASSLWGNTEAFF
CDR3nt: TGTGCCAGCAGTTTATGGGGCAACACTGAAGCTTTCTTT

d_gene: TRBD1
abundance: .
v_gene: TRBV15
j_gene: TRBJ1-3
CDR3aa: CATSDRGGGNTIYF
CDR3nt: TGTGCCACCTCAGACAGGGGGGGCGGAAACACCATATATTTT

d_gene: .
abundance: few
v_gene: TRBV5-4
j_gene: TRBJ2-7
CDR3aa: CASSLDLHEQYF
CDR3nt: TGTGCCAGCAGCTTGGATCTACACGAGCAGTACTTC

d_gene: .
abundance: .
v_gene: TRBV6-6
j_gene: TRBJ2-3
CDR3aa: CASSHRASTDTQYF
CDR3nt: TGTGCCAGCAGCCACAGGGCTAGCACAGATACGCAGTATTTT

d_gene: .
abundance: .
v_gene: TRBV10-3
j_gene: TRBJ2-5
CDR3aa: CAISGTDSQETQYF
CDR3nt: TGTGCCATCAGTGGTACCGACAGTCAAGAGACCCAGTACTTC

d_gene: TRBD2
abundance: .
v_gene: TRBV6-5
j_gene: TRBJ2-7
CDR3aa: CASSRTSGSPYEQYF
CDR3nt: TGTGCCAGCAGTCGGACTAGCGGTTCCCCCTACGAGCAGTACTTC

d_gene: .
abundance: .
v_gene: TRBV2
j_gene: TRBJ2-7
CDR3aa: CASRRDFDYEQYF
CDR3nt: TGTGCCAGCAGGCGGGACTTTGACTACGAGCAGTACTTC

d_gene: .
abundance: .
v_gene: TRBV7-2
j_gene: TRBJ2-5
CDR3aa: CASSLVAKAGETQYF
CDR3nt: TGTGCCAGCAGCTTAGTGGCGAAAGCAGGGGAGACCCAGTACTTC

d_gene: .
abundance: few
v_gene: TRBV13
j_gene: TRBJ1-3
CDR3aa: CASSLMGISGNTIYF
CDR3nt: TGTGCCAGCAGCTTGATGGGGATATCTGGAAACACCATATATTTT

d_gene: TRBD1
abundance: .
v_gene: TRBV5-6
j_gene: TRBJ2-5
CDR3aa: CASSLATGTGIQETQYF
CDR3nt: TGTGCCAGCAGCTTGGCAACCGGGACAGGGATCCAAGAGACCCAGTACTTC

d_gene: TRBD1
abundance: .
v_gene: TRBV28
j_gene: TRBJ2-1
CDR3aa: CASSDRDNEQFF
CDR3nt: TGTGCCAGCAGTGACAGGGACAATGAGCAGTTCTTC

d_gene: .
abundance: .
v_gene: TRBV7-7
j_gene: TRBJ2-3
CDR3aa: CASSRTPSTDTQYF
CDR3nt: TGTGCCAGCAGCCGGACCCCTAGCACAGATACGCAGTATTTT

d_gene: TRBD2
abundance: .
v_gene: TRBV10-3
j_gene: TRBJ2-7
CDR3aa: CAISDRTSGRYPYEQYF
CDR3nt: TGTGCCATCAGCGACCGGACTAGCGGGAGGTACCCCTACGAGCAGTACTTC